The clone carrying this T cell receptor beta chain was recorded many times. Its antigen is unknown. The CDR3 contains 15 residues. Germline lookup yields CDR1 ENHRY and CDR2 SYGVKD. The V and J ends lost 4 bases and 1 base, in that order; junction bases with no gene match: 5. The data are from a study of CD8 T cells in ankylosing spondylitis. The study, taken as a whole, reports: It appeared that ankylosing spondylitis blood was characterized by a TCR beta motif of several highly homologous variants. A subset of motif variants has previously been described in the synovial fluid and blood of reactive arthritis.

TCRdb called the 5' RACE reads again in MiXCR, with one record for every CDR3 protein. This table has around 490,000 distinct CDR3 sequences, approximately 5.3% appearing once. The clonotype comes from a male donor with ankylosing spondylitis. The chain combines TRBV10-3 with TRBJ2-3; 7 bases are a match to TRBD2. Source material: blood, either unsorted or a sorted T cell fraction (not recorded which). The CDR3 DNA follows: TGTGCCATCAGTGGGCGCGGGGGTGGCACAGATACGCAGTATTTT. This sequence encodes CAISGRGGGTDTQYF.